This TCR beta chain was found in a study of shared clonotypes between healthy human individuals. Study-wide findings and caveats: Clonotype sharing among donors was thought likely to change with sequencing depth.

Healthy HIV-negative adults without recent acute infections or vaccinations served as donors. Clones were sequenced by immunoSEQ multiplex PCR, and TCRdb holds only the in-frame ones, with some missing. The table shows about 1 million clones, with around 74% occurring only once. Germline V gene sequence: CDR1 MNHEY, CDR2 SVGAGI. Trimming at V came to 5 bases and at J to 4 bases, leaving 4 bases not matched to a gene. The CDR3 covers 13 residues. This clone was counted only a few times. Its matching antigen is unknown. Other nucleotide sequences from this sample produce the same CDR3. The clonotype comes from a man younger than 30 in good health. Sequencing was performed on memory CD4+ T cells sorted from blood. As to subset: CD45RA-negative fraction. V and J are TRBV6-5 and TRBJ1-2; TRBD1 agrees at 7 bases. The DNA of the CDR3 is TGTGCCAGCAGTACGGACAGGTCCTATGGCTACACCTTC. Translated: CASSTDRSYGYTF.